Below are 25 T cell receptor beta chains sequenced from a single sample in a study of T cells in Graves' hyperthyroidism and ophthalmopathy. RNA transcripts served as the template for amplifying TCR beta CDR3 regions. Initially, a first-round RT-PCR of the TCR CDR3 employed the HTBI primer set. Each CDR3 protein is one row after TCRdb ran MiXCR on the multiplex PCR reads. There are hundreds of thousands of distinct CDR3 sequences in the sample; 16% occur only once, and less than 3.5% lies in the top ten. Sequenced input: blood. Every receptor here comes from a woman between 40 and 55 years old with Graves' ophthalmopathy.

This clonotype was observed a few times. The chain employs TRBV20-1 and TRBJ2-2; D ambiguous. The V end lost 3 bases, the J end lost 6 bases, and 14 bases lay between the germline ends. The CDR3 is 14 amino acids. Per germline, CDR1 DFQATT and CDR2 SNEGSKA (reference sequence). The CDR3 here is CSASADLRSGELFF. The CDR3 DNA is TGCAGTGCTAGCGCAGACCTTCGGTCCGGGGAGCTGTTTTTT.

In this sample, this clonotype turned up many times. The chain recombines TRBV28 with TRBJ2-7, with 7 bases lining up with TRBD2. The V gene end was trimmed by 3 bases and the J gene end by 2 bases; junction bases not matched to a gene: 13. The CDR3 contains 17 residues. Per germline, CDR1 MDHEN and CDR2 SYDVKM. The CDR3 DNA reads as TGTGCCAGCAGTTTCTCGAGGAGGGCTAGCGGCCCCTACGAGCAGTACTTC. This encodes CASSFSRRASGPYEQYF.

This clonotype was seen many times. The gene calls are TRBV20-1 and TRBJ2-5, with D possibly matching TRBD2 (7 bases). Germline values: CDR1 DFQATT, CDR2 SNEGSKA (reference sequence). This CDR3 spans 13 amino acids. V dropped 5 bases and J dropped 3 bases, with 13 bases sitting between them. The CDR3 nucleotides are TGCAGTGCTGTTAGGGGGGGGGAAGAGACCCAGTACTTC. This codes for CSAVRGGEETQYF.

The table lists this clonotype with many counts. V usage is TRBV28 and J usage is TRBJ1-2; D possibly corresponds to TRBD1 (5 bases). Germline V CDR1 and CDR2: MDHEN, SYDVKM. Trimming removed 8 bases from V and 2 bases from J, with 6 bases in between. The CDR3 consists of 11 residues. The CDR3 loop reads CASWTNYGYTF. CDR3 bases: TGTGCCAGCTGGACAAACTATGGCTACACCTTC.

The V gene is TRBV20-1, the J gene TRBJ2-5, with D possibly being TRBD1 (6 bases). This CDR3 has 13 residues. In germline, CDR1 is DFQATT, CDR2 SNEGSKA (reference sequence). Trimming shortened V by 0 bases and J by 3 bases, and 8 bases separated the two germline ends. The CDR3, as DNA: TGCAGTGCTAGAGAGACAGGAGAAGAGACCCAGTACTTC. Its protein is CSARETGEETQYF.

This clonotype was detected only a few times. CDR3 nucleotide sequence: TGTGCCAGCAGTGAATGGGATCCGGGACAGGGTGCGACCCAGTACTTC. Amino acids: CASSEWDPGQGATQYF. This chain joins TRBV2 and TRBJ2-5, with 9 bases matching TRBD1. V dropped 2 bases and J dropped 7; count of bases not matched to a gene: 11. The germline gives CDR1 SNHLY, CDR2 FYNNEI. This CDR3 is built from 16 residues.

This clonotype was detected many times. The V and J genes are TRBV28 and TRBJ1-5; 9 nucleotides match TRBD1. The germline V gene encodes CDR1 MDHEN and CDR2 SYDVKM. Unmatched junction bases numbered 3, after V lost 7 bases and J lost 5 bases. The CDR3 runs 13 residues. CDR3 nucleotide sequence: TGTGCCAGCAAGGACAGGGGTTATCAGCCCCAGCATTTT. Amino acids: CASKDRGYQPQHF.

There are many counts of this clonotype. The rearrangement joins TRBV28 to TRBJ2-2; D is possibly TRBD2 (7 bases). CDR3 length equals 15 residues. Trimming shortened V by 8 bases and J by 9 bases, and 22 bases separated the two germline ends. The germline gives CDR1 MDHEN, CDR2 SYDVKM. The DNA for the CDR3 is TGTGCCAGCGGCCCCCGGGGGGCGGGCGACCGGGAGCTGTTTTTT. As protein: CASGPRGAGDRELFF. The complete variable domain, with remaining parts taken from reference TRBV28 and TRBJ2-2, reads DVKVTQSSRYLVKRTGEKVFLECVQDMDHENMFWYRQDPGLGLRLIYFSYDVKMKEKGDIPEGYSVSREKKERFSLILESASTNQTSMYLCASGPRGAGDRELFFGEGSRLTVL.

In this sample, this clonotype turned up a few times. The chain links TRBV20-1 to TRBJ2-5, with a weak D call TRBD1 (6 bases). Trimming left V 6 bases short and J 0 bases short, with 8 bases between. This CDR3 is built from 12 residues. The germline V gene encodes CDR1 DFQATT and CDR2 SNEGSKA (reference sequence). This chain's CDR3 is CSAHRDQETQYF. CDR3 sequence (DNA): TGCAGTGCCCACAGGGACCAAGAGACCCAGTACTTC.

This chain connects TRBV5-1 to TRBJ1-2; maybe TRBD1 (5 bases). Germline V gives CDR1 SGHRS, CDR2 YFSETQ. The CDR3 covers 13 residues. V was clipped by 3 bases and J by 3 bases, with 9 bases between them. For the CDR3, the DNA is TGCGCCAGCAGCTATTCCAGGGACTATGGCTACACCTTC. It is translated as CASSYSRDYGYTF.

The CDR3 sequence is CSAGKGPGTEQYF. The DNA for the CDR3 is TGCAGCGCCGGAAAAGGGCCTGGGACCGAGCAGTACTTC. The chain is built from TRBV29-1 and TRBJ2-7; the D gene could be TRBD1 or TRBD2 (5 bases each). The CDR3 has 13 residues. V was cut by 7 bases and J by 6 bases, with 19 bases left in between. Germline-derived CDR1 and CDR2 are SQVTM and ANQGSEA.

This clonotype was found many times. The J gene is TRBJ2-7, the V gene TRBV6-1, with D unresolved. The CDR3 length is 12 residues. Trimming removed 6 bases at V and 5 bases at J, with 11 bases between. The germline CDR1 and CDR2 sequences are MNHNS and SASEGT. CDR3 coding DNA: TGTGCCAGCAGGACCGATGGCGACGAGCAGTACTTC. As protein: CASRTDGDEQYF.

This clonotype was observed a few times. V usage is TRBV7-9 and J usage is TRBJ2-1, with D maybe TRBD2 (5 bases). CDR1 and CDR2 (germline): SEHNR, FQNEAQ (reference sequence). The germline V and J ends were trimmed by 7 bases and 4 bases, with 14 bases remaining between them. The CDR3 contains 14 residues. CDR3: CASNYRGAYNEQFF. The CDR3 nucleotides are TGTGCCAGCAATTACCGGGGTGCGTACAATGAGCAGTTCTTC. The variable domain in full, with the rest retrieved from reference TRBV7-9 and TRBJ2-1, is DTGVSQNPRHKITKRGQNVTFRCDPISEHNRLYWYRQTLGQGPEFLTYFQNEAQLEKSRLLSDRFSAERPKGSFSTLEIQRTEQGDSAMYLCASNYRGAYNEQFFGPGTRLTVL.

The V and J genes are TRBV7-9 and TRBJ2-3, with TRBD2 matching over 10 bases. V shed 5 bases and J 5 bases; nucleotides not matched to a gene: 7. From germline, CDR1 is SEHNR and CDR2 FQNEAQ (reference sequence). This CDR3 comprises 15 residues. The CDR3 sequence is CASSLTSGEGDTQYF. CDR3 coding DNA: TGTGCCAGCAGCCTAACTAGCGGGGAGGGAGATACGCAGTATTTT.

This chain connects TRBV12-3 or TRBV12-4 to TRBJ2-1; the match to TRBD2 covers 8 bases. V trimming: 6 bases; J trimming: 2 bases; junction bases outside the gene matches: 12. The CDR3 has 17 amino acids. The CDR3 bases are TGTGCCAGCAGCCCCTTGGCGGGGGGCCCCACCTACAATGAGCAGTTCTTC. It yields the protein CASSPLAGGPTYNEQFF.

This clonotype has ten or more counts. The chain uses TRBV6-1 and TRBJ2-3, with a possible D match to TRBD2 (6 bases). V was cut by 6 bases and J by 0 bases, with 13 bases left in between. CDR1 MNHNS and CDR2 SASEGT come from the germline V gene. CDR3 length: 15 amino acids. The CDR3 loop is CASRLERASTDTQYF. DNA of the CDR3: TGTGCCAGCAGATTGGAGCGGGCAAGCACAGATACGCAGTATTTT.

This clonotype was seen at least ten times. The J gene is TRBJ2-3, the V gene TRBV29-1; 8 bases fit TRBD2. With V trimmed by 0 bases and J by 4 bases, 12 bases remained unmatched. The CDR3 covers 17 residues. Germline V lookup: CDR1 SQVTM, CDR2 ANQGSEA. The CDR3 here is CSVEDPWAGGGADTQYF. The CDR3 region has the DNA TGCAGCGTTGAAGATCCTTGGGCGGGAGGAGGGGCAGATACGCAGTATTTT.

This clonotype turned up a few times. The genes are TRBV6-1 and TRBJ1-2; 8 bases agree with TRBD1. There are 14 residues in the CDR3. V lost 5 bases, J lost 3 bases, and 5 bases stayed unmatched. CDR1 and CDR2 (germline): MNHNS, SASEGT. CDR3 amino acids: CASSFGGQDYGYTF. The DNA for the CDR3 is TGTGCCAGCAGTTTTGGGGGACAGGACTATGGCTACACCTTC.

This chain links TRBV20-1 with TRBJ1-6; no reliable D call. Trimming stripped 2 bases from V and 8 bases from J, with 10 bases between. Germline assignment: CDR1 DFQATT and CDR2 SNEGSKA (reference sequence). The CDR3 length is 13 residues. CDR3 nucleotides: TGCAGTGCTAGAAAAACAGCGTATTCACCCCTCCACTTT. It encodes CSARKTAYSPLHF.

This clonotype was detected ten times or more. The rearrangement uses TRBV18 and TRBJ2-1; D is perhaps TRBD1 (6 bases). The germline V gene has CDR1 KGHSH and CDR2 LQKENI. The length of the CDR3 is 12 residues. V was clipped by 4 bases and J by 10 bases, with 11 bases between them. In DNA form, the CDR3 reads TGTGCCAGCTCACAACCAGACAGGGAGCAGTTCTTC. Its translation: CASSQPDREQFF.

This clonotype was detected only a few times. This chain links TRBV20-1 with TRBJ2-3, with D unresolved. In germline, CDR1 is DFQATT, CDR2 SNEGSKA (reference sequence). The CDR3 has 13 amino acids. V lost 5 bases, J lost 1 base, and 10 bases lay in between. The CDR3, as DNA: TGCAGTGCTTACCGACTCCGCACAGATACGCAGTATTTT. Amino acids: CSAYRLRTDTQYF.

V and J are TRBV7-9 and TRBJ2-6; no firm D call. Trimming removed 2 bases at V and 0 bases at J, with 11 bases between. Germline assignment: CDR1 SEHNR and CDR2 FQNEAQ (reference sequence). This CDR3 comprises 17 residues. The DNA of the CDR3 is TGTGCCAGCAGCTTACCTCGTCTCGTCTCTGGGGCCAACGTCCTGACTTTC. This sequence encodes CASSLPRLVSGANVLTF.

The CDR3 region has the DNA TGCAGCGTTGTTAGGACAGGGTTTAGTGACGAGCAGTACTTC. Translation gives CSVVRTGFSDEQYF. The genes are TRBV29-1 and TRBJ2-7; 8 bases agree with TRBD1. V lost 4 bases and J lost 5; bases outside the gene matches: 10. The germline V gene has CDR1 SQVTM and CDR2 ANQGSEA. The CDR3 is made up of 14 amino acids.

The V call is TRBV29-1, the J call TRBJ1-1; maybe TRBD1 (6 bases). The V gene's germline CDR1 is SQVTM and CDR2 ANQGSEA. The CDR3 is made up of 15 amino acids. V was pared by 4 bases and J by 0 bases, with 15 bases between. The CDR3 sequence: CSVVDPGQMNTEAFF. DNA for the CDR3: TGCAGCGTTGTAGACCCCGGACAGATGAACACTGAAGCTTTCTTT.

Notes on this clonotype: Since a much larger clone is just one base distant, this may be a read error. The chain couples TRBV6-5 to TRBJ1-3; weak D call: TRBD1 (5 bases). V lost 2 bases to trimming and J lost 2 bases, with 7 bases between them. The CDR3 has 14 residues. The germline CDR1 and CDR2 sequences are MNHEY and SVGAGI. DNA of the CDR3: TGTGCCAGCAGTTACAAGGGGCCTGGAAACACCATATATTTT. This gives the protein CASSYKGPGNTIYF.